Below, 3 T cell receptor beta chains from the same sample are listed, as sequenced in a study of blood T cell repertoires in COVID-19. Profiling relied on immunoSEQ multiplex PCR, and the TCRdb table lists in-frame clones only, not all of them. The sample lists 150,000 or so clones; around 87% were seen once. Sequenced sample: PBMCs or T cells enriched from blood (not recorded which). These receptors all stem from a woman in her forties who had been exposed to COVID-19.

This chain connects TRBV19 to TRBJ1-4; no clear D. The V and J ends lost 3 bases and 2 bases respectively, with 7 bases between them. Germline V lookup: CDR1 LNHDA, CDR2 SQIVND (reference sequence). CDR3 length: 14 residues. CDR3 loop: CASSIPGTNEKLFF. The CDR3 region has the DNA TGTGCCAGTAGTATCCCCGGGACTAATGAAAAACTGTTTTTT.

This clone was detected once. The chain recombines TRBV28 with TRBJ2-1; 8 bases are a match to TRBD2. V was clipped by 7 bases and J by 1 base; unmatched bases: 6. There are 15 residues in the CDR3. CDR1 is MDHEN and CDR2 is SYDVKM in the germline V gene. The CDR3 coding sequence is TGTGCCAGCAAGGCCAGCGGGAGTTCCTACAATGAGCAGTTCTTC. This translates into CASKASGSSYNEQFF.

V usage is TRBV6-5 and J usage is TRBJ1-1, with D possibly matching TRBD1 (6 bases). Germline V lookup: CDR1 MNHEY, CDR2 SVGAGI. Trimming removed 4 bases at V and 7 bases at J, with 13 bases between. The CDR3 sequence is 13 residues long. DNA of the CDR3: TGTGCCAGCAGTTTTACCACGACAGGTGAAGCTTTCTTT. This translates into CASSFTTTGEAFF.